The rows below give T cell receptor beta chains drawn from one sample of a study of beta chain features in type 1 diabetes. The repertoire was sequenced with immunoSEQ multiplex PCR; TCRdb's copy has only in-frame clones and lacks some. Of roughly 140,000 clones listed, under 60% are singletons. Material: Tregs from blood. The origin of the receptors is a young man in good health. CDR3s include the opening cysteine and the closing phenylalanine or tryptophan. The order of the fields is D gene, J gene, clone size, V gene, CDR3 DNA, CDR3 protein. The D gene is left open where the match is weak. Rows may omit the clone size; those that give it use once, few, many or a size class.

NA,TRBJ2-1,few,TRBV5-1,TGCGCCAGCAGCTTGCGGGGCTACAATGAGCAGTTCTTC,CASSLRGYNEQFF
TRBD2,TRBJ2-3,NA,TRBV7-3,TGTGCCAGCAGCGGGATAGCGGGGGGTCCATTCACAGATACGCAGTATTTT,CASSGIAGGPFTDTQYF
NA,TRBJ1-2,NA,TRBV5-1,TGCGCCAGCAGCTTGAACATTAACTATGGCTACACCTTC,CASSLNINYGYTF
TRBD1,TRBJ1-1,few,TRBV28,TGTGCCAGCAGTTTCGGGTCAGGGGGCACTGAAGCTTTCTTT,CASSFGSGGTEAFF
TRBD1,TRBJ1-2,NA,TRBV9,TGTGCCAGCAGATCTCCTGGACAGGGGCGATCCTATGGCTACACCTTC,CASRSPGQGRSYGYTF
NA,TRBJ2-3,NA,TRBV11-1,TGTGCCAGCAGACCGGGACTTTACACAGATACGCAGTATTTT,CASRPGLYTDTQYF
NA,TRBJ2-2,NA,TRBV11-2,TGTGCCAGCAGCTTAGATCGGGTTGGCACCGGGGAGCTGTTTTTT,CASSLDRVGTGELFF
NA,TRBJ1-1,few,TRBV28,TGTGCCAGCAGGGGACAACAGAACACTGAAGCTTTCTTT,CASRGQQNTEAFF
NA,TRBJ2-5,NA,TRBV27,TGTGCCAGCGGGGGGACAGTCGACGAGACCCAGTACTTC,CASGGTVDETQYF
TRBD2,TRBJ2-1,NA,TRBV30,TGTGCCTGGAAATCGAGGCGGGGGAGCGACAATGAGCAGTTCTTC,CAWKSRRGSDNEQFF
TRBD2,TRBJ2-1,NA,TRBV2,TGTGCCAGCACGGCTAGCGGGAGTGGTGAGCAGTTCTTC,CASTASGSGEQFF
NA,TRBJ2-1,few,TRBV6-6,TGTGCCAGCAGTTACTCGAGGGATAACAATGAGCAGTTCTTC,CASSYSRDNNEQFF
NA,TRBJ1-2,NA,TRBV5-1,TGCGCCAGCAGCAGGGTGTCAGGGGAGCTCTATGGCTACACCTTC,CASSRVSGELYGYTF
TRBD1,TRBJ2-5,NA,TRBV7-3,TGTGCCAGCAGCCCCGGGACAGCGTACCAAGAGACCCAGTACTTC,CASSPGTAYQETQYF
NA,TRBJ2-7,NA,TRBV5-5,TGTGCCAGCAGCTTGGGACAGCAATCCTCCTACGAGCAGTACTTC,CASSLGQQSSYEQYF
NA,TRBJ2-7,NA,TRBV5-1,TGCGCCAGCAGCTTTCGGGACACTTCCTACGAGCAGTACTTC,CASSFRDTSYEQYF
NA,TRBJ1-2,once,TRBV29-1,TGCAGCGTCGCCAGTAACTATGGCTACACCTTC,CSVASNYGYTF
NA,TRBJ1-2,NA,TRBV6-5,TGTGCCAGCCAGGGCGCTAACTATGGCTACACCTTC,CASQGANYGYTF
NA,TRBJ2-1,NA,TRBV15,TGTGCCACCAGCACTGCACGACTGAGGAATGAGCAGTTCTTC,CATSTARLRNEQFF
NA,TRBJ1-2,NA,TRBV28,TGTGCCAGCAGTTCCGCCGGGGTCTCTAACTATGGCTACACCTTC,CASSSAGVSNYGYTF
TRBD2,TRBJ2-3,few,TRBV19,TGTGCCAGTACCGGTAGCGGGAGGGGCACAGATACGCAGTATTTT,CASTGSGRGTDTQYF
NA,TRBJ2-1,NA,TRBV19,TGTGCCAGCAAAAAACTAGAGGCGAGGAATGAGCAGTTCTTC,CASKKLEARNEQFF
TRBD1,TRBJ1-2,few,TRBV7-3,TGTGCCAGCAGCCCAAGACAGGGGTCTGGCTACACCTTC,CASSPRQGSGYTF
NA,TRBJ2-5,few,TRBV7-2,TGTGCCAGCAGCCGCAGACAGAAACAAGAGACCCAGTACTTC,CASSRRQKQETQYF
TRBD2,TRBJ2-7,few,TRBV28,TGTGCCAGCAGTTCGCTAGCGGGGGGAACCTACGAGCAGTACTTC,CASSSLAGGTYEQYF
NA,TRBJ1-3,NA,TRBV28,TGTGCCAGCAGTGACTCCGCAGGAAACACCATATATTTT,CASSDSAGNTIYF
NA,TRBJ2-7,few,TRBV6-6,TGTGCCAGCAGACCGACTAGACAACTAATCTACGAGCAGTACTTC,CASRPTRQLIYEQYF
NA,TRBJ2-2,NA,TRBV19,TGTGCCAGTAATCTTTTAGGAGGGCGCGTCACCGGGGAGCTGTTTTTT,CASNLLGGRVTGELFF
NA,TRBJ2-7,NA,TRBV4-3,TGCGCCAGCAGCCAAGACCAGGGTTACGAGCAGTACTTC,CASSQDQGYEQYF
NA,TRBJ2-7,NA,TRBV28,TGTGCCAGCAGTTTCTCGCTAGGCGGCCGCGAGCAGTACTTC,CASSFSLGGREQYF
NA,TRBJ1-1,NA,TRBV11-1,TGTGCCAGCAGCTTAGACTGGGGAGTCGGGGCTTTCTTT,CASSLDWGVGAFF
TRBD2,TRBJ2-7,NA,TRBV28,TGTGCCAGCAGTTTTGGGTTCGCGGGAGGGGACTCCTACGAGCAGTACTTC,CASSFGFAGGDSYEQYF
NA,TRBJ2-2,few,TRBV2,TGTGCCAGCAGTGGGAGAGTCAACACCGGGGAGCTGTTTTTT,CASSGRVNTGELFF
NA,TRBJ2-3,NA,TRBV5-4,TGTGCCAGCTCCCTGATCGGGATAACAGATACGCAGTATTTT,CASSLIGITDTQYF
TRBD2,TRBJ2-7,few,TRBV28,TGTGCCAGCAGTTTAAGCCCCAGCGGGGCCCCCTACGAGCAGTACTTC,CASSLSPSGAPYEQYF
NA,TRBJ2-2,NA,TRBV7-2,TGTGCCAGCAGCTTAGCGGTGCAGGGGTGGGGCGGGGAGCTGTTTTTT,CASSLAVQGWGGELFF
TRBD1,TRBJ2-7,NA,TRBV18,TGTGCCAGCTCACCAGGGACAGAGACCTACGAGCAGTACTTC,CASSPGTETYEQYF
NA,TRBJ1-2,NA,TRBV29-1,TGCAGCGTACTCAGGGGAAGGGACTATGGCTACACCTTC,CSVLRGRDYGYTF
NA,TRBJ1-1,NA,TRBV27,TGTGCCAGCAGTTTAAGGGGGAACACTGAAGCTTTCTTT,CASSLRGNTEAFF
TRBD1,TRBJ1-5,NA,TRBV7-2,TGTGCCAGCAGCACAGGGGGCGGCAATCAGCCCCAGCATTTT,CASSTGGGNQPQHF
TRBD2,TRBJ2-3,few,TRBV5-1,TGCGCCAGCACCCGACTAGCGGAAAGCACAGATACGCAGTATTTT,CASTRLAESTDTQYF
TRBD1,TRBJ2-7,NA,TRBV18,TGTGCCAGCTCACCGGCCGGACAGGGGGGGCACGAGCAGTACTTC,CASSPAGQGGHEQYF
TRBD2,TRBJ2-7,NA,TRBV29-1,TGCAGCGTTGAAAGAGGGGAGGGCTACGAGCAGTACTTC,CSVERGEGYEQYF
TRBD2,TRBJ2-5,NA,TRBV7-3,TGTGCCAGCAGCTTGACTAGCGGAGAGACCCAGTACTTC,CASSLTSGETQYF
NA,TRBJ2-3,NA,TRBV5-6,TGTGCCAGCAGCTTGAAGGGGGGGTTGAGGTATTTT,CASSLKGGLRYF
NA,TRBJ2-3,NA,TRBV7-2,TGTGCCAGCAGCTTAGTTCAAAGCGCAGATACGCAGTATTTT,CASSLVQSADTQYF
NA,TRBJ1-1,NA,TRBV5-1,TGCGCCAGCAGCTTGGCCCAGGGAACTGAAGCTTTCTTT,CASSLAQGTEAFF
NA,TRBJ1-2,few,TRBV7-2,TGTGCCAGCAATAGAGACTTCTACTATGGCTACACCTTC,CASNRDFYYGYTF
NA,TRBJ2-3,few,TRBV28,TGTGCCAGCAGTTCGACAGTTTCGAACACAGATACGCAGTATTTT,CASSSTVSNTDTQYF
NA,TRBJ2-3,NA,TRBV25-1,TGTGCCAGCAGTCGATTTCAGGGGACATCAGATACGCAGTATTTT,CASSRFQGTSDTQYF
TRBD1,TRBJ2-7,NA,TRBV19,TGTGCCAGTGGACAGGCGAGCTCCTACGAGCAGTACTTC,CASGQASSYEQYF
TRBD1,TRBJ1-5,few,TRBV5-4,TGTGCCAGCAGCTTCTCGACAGGGGTGGATCAGCCCCAGCATTTT,CASSFSTGVDQPQHF
NA,TRBJ1-2,NA,TRBV10-3,TGTGCCATCAGTGAGTCGGGCAGCCAGTTAGCTAACTATGGCTACACCTTC,CAISESGSQLANYGYTF
NA,TRBJ2-3,NA,TRBV7-2,TGTGCCAGCAGCTTAAGTCCGACTAGCACAGATACGCAGTATTTT,CASSLSPTSTDTQYF
TRBD2,TRBJ2-1,NA,TRBV27,TGTGCCAGCAGTTTAGGGGGGACTATCTACAATGAGCAGTTCTTC,CASSLGGTIYNEQFF
TRBD1,TRBJ1-4,NA,TRBV30,TGTGCCTGGAGCCCCCTGGACAGGGGAAAGGAAAAACTGTTTTTT,CAWSPLDRGKEKLFF
NA,TRBJ2-7,NA,TRBV6-5,TGTGCCAGCAGCCGCTCCGCAGGGCATTCCTACGAGCAGTACTTC,CASSRSAGHSYEQYF
NA,TRBJ1-5,NA,TRBV10-3,TGTGCCATCAGTGATTTTGGGGAGGCCCAGCATTTT,CAISDFGEAQHF
NA,TRBJ2-3,NA,TRBV6-5,TGTGCCAGCAAAGTCTCGCAGGGGCGAGATACGCAGTATTTT,CASKVSQGRDTQYF